This TCR beta chain derives from a study of spatial heterogeneity in lung cancer. Turning to the study itself: Samples came from roughly 70 TRACERx patients with untreated early-stage lung cancer. Detection of beta-chain sequences consistently exceeded that of alpha-chain sequences.

Carried by each TCR cDNA molecule was a unique molecular identifier. Each CDR3 protein gets one entry after TCRdb re-called the 5' RACE reads with MiXCR. The profile shows 20,000 to 30,000 distinct CDR3 sequences, around 10% of them singletons. Documented time point: blood at routine non-recurrence follow-up after resection. This receptor was taken from a male donor with early-stage non-small cell lung cancer. This specimen was PBMCs, taken at follow-up.

The CDR3 nucleotides read TGTGCCAGCAGTTACTCGAGACAGTACGAGCAGTACTTC. Its protein is CASSYSRQYEQYF. This rearrangement joins TRBV6-5 to TRBJ2-7; D might be TRBD1 (5 bases). Germline assignment: CDR1 MNHEY and CDR2 SVGAGI. The V end lost 0 bases, the J end lost 4 bases, and 7 bases lay between the germline ends. The CDR3 runs to 13 residues.